This T cell receptor (beta chain) came from a study of blood T cells in healthy people across ages. V was pared by 6 bases and J by 4 bases, with 10 bases between. The germline gives CDR1 MDHEN, CDR2 SYDVKM. CDR3 length: 12 residues. This clonotype was counted many times. Per-sample yields of isolated PBMCs were at least 6 million. Then a second PCR, running about 7 to 11 cycles, was carried out with a sample-barcoded 5' primer and a J-beta primer mix. Each single sample gave us at least 3 million CDR3-containing paired-end reads. A single record per CDR3 protein comes from TCRdb applying MiXCR to the 5' RACE reads. The table shows 250,000 to 300,000 distinct CDR3 sequences, with less than 30% occurring only once.

This sequence joins TRBV28 and TRBJ2-7, with D unclear. Sequenced sample: blood. The receptor's source is a woman aged 70-85 years in good health. The DNA of the CDR3 is TGTGCCAGCAGCTACCGAAATTACGAGCAGTACTTC. It is translated as CASSYRNYEQYF. Complete variable domain (other parts from reference TRBV28 and TRBJ2-7): DVKVTQSSRYLVKRTGEKVFLECVQDMDHENMFWYRQDPGLGLRLIYFSYDVKMKEKGDIPEGYSVSREKKERFSLILESASTNQTSMYLCASSYRNYEQYFGPGTRLTVT.